This section outlines one T cell receptor beta chain sequence together with its context. The entry originates in a study of control samples from healthy donors and cancer patients. TCRdb's table, derived via immunoSEQ multiplex PCR, lists solely in-frame clones and lacks some. The sample has about 160,000 clones; roughly 89% are singletons. The CDR3 is 16 amino acids. V lost 1 base and J lost 1, with 12 bases in between. The germline CDR1 and CDR2 sequences are SEHNR and FQNEAQ (reference sequence). Input material: blood. This sequence joins TRBV7-9 and TRBJ2-3; D possibly corresponds to TRBD2 (5 bases). The sequence came from a man under 40 in good health. CDR3 nucleotides: TGTGCCAGCAGCTTAGAGGGAGAAGCGGGCACAGATACGCAGTATTTT. Its protein is CASSLEGEAGTDTQYF.